These 20 T cell receptor beta chains came from one sample sequenced in a study of HIV-infected patients and healthy controls. Alpha and beta constant-region primers primed reverse transcription of around 500 ng RNA. Alpha and beta chain libraries were made separately by chain-specific third strand synthesis with multiplexing indices. TCRdb called the 5' RACE reads again in MiXCR, with one record for every CDR3 protein. The sample lists roughly 7,500 distinct CDR3 sequences, less than 7.5% occurring once. Follow-up blood was drawn about 14 weeks, roughly three months, after antiretroviral therapy began. The repertoire came from unfractionated whole blood and reflected all unsorted peripheral T cells. Sequencing was performed on blood, taken during antiretroviral therapy. The receptors shown here come from an adult with HIV infection.

This clonotype showed up many times. Since it is a stray read in a library aimed at alpha chains, this beta chain has a size that is not meaningful. The rearrangement links TRBV10-2 to TRBJ2-1; possibly TRBD1 or TRBD2 for D (6 bases each). Trimming shortened V by 6 bases and J by 0 bases, and 12 bases separated the two germline ends. The CDR3 has 15 amino acids. CDR1 and CDR2 (germline): WSHSY, SAAADI. CDR3 amino acids: CASSRGGSSYNEQFF. The CDR3 DNA reads as TGCGCCAGCAGCCGAGGGGGGAGCTCCTACAATGAGCAGTTCTTC.

There are many counts of this clonotype. Because this beta chain is a stray read in a library intended to capture alpha chains, its abundance should not be given much weight. The chain recombines TRBV4-1 with TRBJ2-1; tentative D call: TRBD1 (5 bases). Germline values: CDR1 MGHRA, CDR2 YSYEKL. Trimming took 2 bases from V and 3 from J, leaving 11 bases between them. CDR3 size: 15 residues. CDR3 amino acids: CASSQLTQGYNEQFF. CDR3 nucleotides: TGCGCCAGCAGCCAATTAACCCAGGGCTACAATGAGCAGTTCTTC.

This clonotype was detected many times. This beta chain appears as a stray read in a library generated for alpha chains; its size is not informative. The chain joins TRBV4-1 to TRBJ2-2; TRBD1 aligns across 9 bases. V lost 3 bases, J lost 0 bases, and 5 bases stayed unmatched. Germline V gene sequence: CDR1 MGHRA, CDR2 YSYEKL. This CDR3 contains 17 residues. The CDR3 bases are TGCGCCAGCAGCCAGGGGACAGGGAGGGCGAACACCGGGGAGCTGTTTTTT. Translated: CASSQGTGRANTGELFF.

This clonotype has a count of ten or more. Found in a library prepared for alpha chains, this beta chain is an off-target read, and its abundance has little meaning. V usage is TRBV6-2 or TRBV6-3 and J usage is TRBJ2-7; 7 positions agree with TRBD2. The J segment lost 7 bases and the V segment lost 6 bases, leaving 6 bases of the junction unmatched. Looked up from germline, CDR1 is MNHEY and CDR2 is SVGEGT. The CDR3 is 12 residues long. The DNA for the CDR3 is TGTGCCAGCAGCAGGACTAGGGAAGAGCAGTACTTC. Its protein product is CASSRTREEQYF.

Ten or more counts support this clonotype. Found in a library prepared for alpha chains, this beta chain is an off-target read, and its abundance has little meaning. The chain has TRBV7-9 and TRBJ2-1, with 8 bases fitting TRBD1. The CDR3 is 17 amino acids. CDR1 and CDR2 from the germline V gene are SEHNR and FQNEAQ (reference sequence). Germline trimming cut 0 bases from V and 5 bases from J; bases unmatched to any gene: 9. This CDR3 reads CASSLAPWQGANNEQFF. The DNA of the CDR3 is TGTGCCAGCAGCTTAGCGCCGTGGCAGGGGGCTAACAATGAGCAGTTCTTC.

This clonotype was picked up many times. For a library built for alpha chains, this beta chain is a stray read; little rests on its size. The chain combines TRBV5-1 with TRBJ2-7; TRBD1 aligns across 7 bases. Unmatched junction bases numbered 3, after V lost 0 bases and J lost 3 bases. The CDR3 runs 14 residues. Germline values: CDR1 SGHRS, CDR2 YFSETQ. CDR3 loop: CASSLGQGVYEQYF. The CDR3 DNA follows: TGCGCCAGCAGCTTGGGACAGGGAGTCTACGAGCAGTACTTC.

This clonotype was counted ten times or more. In a library made to pick up alpha chains, this beta chain is a stray read with a size that means little. This rearrangement joins TRBV29-1 to TRBJ2-5; D remains unclear. This CDR3 region has 12 residues. In germline, CDR1 is SQVTM, CDR2 ANQGSEA. CDR3 sequence reads: CSRRRHQETQYF. For the CDR3, the DNA is TGCAGTCGACGGCGTCATCAAGAGACCCAGTACTTC.

In this sample, this clonotype turned up a few times. This beta chain is off target for a library built for alpha chains, so its abundance means little. CDR3 coding DNA: TGTGCCAGCTGTCCTAGGGTAACCAATACGCAGTATTTT. This gives the protein CASCPRVTNTQYF. This rearrangement joins TRBV6-1 to TRBJ2-3; D gene uncertain. The CDR3 extends over 13 amino acids. The V end lost 8 bases, the J end lost 7 bases, and 16 bases lay between the germline ends. Germline CDR1 and CDR2: MNHNS and SASEGT.

This clonotype was observed at least ten times. This beta chain represents an off-target read in a library built for alpha chains; its size is of limited meaning. V and J are TRBV19 and TRBJ2-5; 14 nucleotides align to TRBD2. Trimming cost V 10 bases and J 3 bases; bases outside gene matches: 4. CDR1 and CDR2 (germline): LNHDA, SQIVND (reference sequence). The CDR3 runs 14 residues. CDR3 DNA sequence: TGTGCCACCGCGGGACTAGCGGGAGAAGAGACCCAGTACTTC. Translation: CATAGLAGEETQYF.

This clonotype was seen at least ten times. This beta chain represents an off-target read in a library built for alpha chains; its size is of limited meaning. Here the CDR3 DNA reads TGTGCCAGCAGCTGGACTAGCGGGGGATCAGATACGCAGTATTTT. Translated, it gives CASSWTSGGSDTQYF. This chain uses TRBV7-3 with TRBJ2-3; 13 bases align to TRBD2. The length of the CDR3 is 15 residues. V was clipped by 4 bases and J by 4 bases; unmatched bases: 2. The germline gives CDR1 SGHTA, CDR2 FQGTGA.

This clonotype was found many times. This beta chain is an off-target read within a library intended for alpha chains, so its frequency means little. Here the CDR3 reads CASSLNSGGAGSNEQFF. CDR3 in DNA: TGTGCCAGCAGTTTGAATAGCGGGGGGGCAGGCTCGAATGAGCAGTTCTTC. The chain recombines TRBV11-2 with TRBJ2-1; 11 nucleotides line up with TRBD2. The CDR3 is made up of 17 amino acids. From germline, CDR1 is SGHAT and CDR2 FQNNGV. The J segment lost 7 bases and the V segment lost 6 bases, leaving 14 bases of the junction unmatched.

This clonotype was seen many times. The library was designed around alpha chains, so this beta chain is a stray read whose abundance carries little weight. As DNA, the CDR3 is TGCGCCAGCAGCTTCACCGGGACCATAGCCCTCTCTGGGGCCAACGTCCTGACTTTC. It is translated as CASSFTGTIALSGANVLTF. The chain links TRBV5-1 to TRBJ2-6, with D perhaps being TRBD1 or TRBD2 (5 bases each). V was clipped by 2 bases and J by 0 bases, with 18 bases between them. In germline, CDR1 is SGHRS, CDR2 YFSETQ. The CDR3 length is 19 residues.

In this sample, this clonotype is medium-sized. Because this beta chain is a stray read in a library intended to capture alpha chains, its abundance should not be given much weight. The rearrangement joins TRBV10-3 to TRBJ2-7; TRBD2 might be the D (5 bases). CDR3 length: 20 residues. Trimming took 3 bases from V and 2 from J, leaving 29 bases between them. The germline V gene encodes CDR1 ENHRY and CDR2 SYGVKD. This CDR3 reads CAISDPSPVSVQRQAYEQYF. CDR3 DNA sequence: TGTGCCATCAGTGACCCCTCTCCCGTTTCGGTGCAGCGGCAAGCCTACGAGCAGTACTTC.

By sample share, this clonotype is large. Because this beta chain is a stray read in a library intended to capture alpha chains, its abundance should not be given much weight. The chain joins TRBV20-1 to TRBJ2-1; D is unresolved. Germline V gene data show CDR1 as DFQATT and CDR2 as SNEGSKA (reference sequence). The CDR3 length is 13 residues. Trimming took 3 bases from V and 3 from J, leaving 9 bases between them. The CDR3 DNA sequence: TGCAGTGCTAGCGGCCCAAGCTACAATGAGCAGTTCTTC. Residues: CSASGPSYNEQFF.

This clonotype is judged medium-sized. Within a library made for alpha chains, this beta chain is off target, and its count is uninformative. The rearrangement links TRBV7-8 to TRBJ1-3; D is unclear. Looked up from germline, CDR1 is SGHVS and CDR2 is FQNEAQ. Trimming took 6 bases from V and 0 from J, leaving 9 bases between them. This CDR3 comprises 14 residues. CDR3 in DNA: TGTGCCAGCAGTCCCACTACCTCTGGAAACACCATATATTTT. Translated: CASSPTTSGNTIYF.

In this sample, this clonotype turned up many times. With the library built for alpha chains, this beta chain is off target and its frequency is not meaningful. The V gene is TRBV7-2, the J gene TRBJ2-3; 10 positions agree with TRBD2. CDR1 is SGHTA, CDR2 FQGNSA, per germline. Trimming took 3 bases from V and 1 from J; bases not matched to a gene: 1. CDR3 length: 15 amino acids. CDR3 DNA sequence: TGTGCCAGCAGCTTCGGACTAGCGGGCACAGATACGCAGTATTTT. It translates to CASSFGLAGTDTQYF. The variable domain in full, completed from reference TRBV7-2 and TRBJ2-3, reads GAGVSQSPSNKVTEKGKDVELRCDPISGHTALYWYRQSLGQGLEFLIYFQGNSAPDKSGLPSDRFSAERTGGSVSTLTIQRTQQEDSAVYLCASSFGLAGTDTQYFGPGTRLTVL.

This clonotype was found many times. This beta chain slipped into a library made for alpha chains as a stray read, so its size is not meaningful. J is TRBJ2-1 and V is TRBV6-5; D perhaps matches TRBD2 (6 bases). This CDR3 comprises 13 residues. Germline CDR1 reads MNHEY; CDR2 reads SVGAGI. Trimming pared 8 bases from V and 7 bases from J, leaving 15 bases between. CDR3 residues: CASQPGARNEQFF. The CDR3 DNA sequence: TGTGCCAGCCAACCGGGAGCCAGGAATGAGCAGTTCTTC.

This clonotype was seen ten or more times. Since the library was made to target alpha chains, this beta chain is a stray read and its abundance is not meaningful. This chain joins TRBV7-8 and TRBJ2-3; 8 bases fit TRBD2. The CDR3 spans 17 residues. Trimming removed 1 base from V and 9 bases from J; junction bases left unmatched: 15. Germline-derived CDR1 and CDR2 are SGHVS and FQNEAQ. In DNA, the CDR3 is TGTGCCAGCAGCTTAGAGCTGCCTAGCGGGTTCTTGACCACGCAGTATTTT. Translated: CASSLELPSGFLTTQYF.

This clonotype was counted a few times. This beta chain is a stray sequence in a library constructed for alpha chains; its clone size is not meaningful. The DNA of the CDR3 is TGTGCCAGCAGCCAAGGGGGCGGGAAAGGGCCCTACGACACTGAAGCTTTCTTT. Residues: CASSQGGGKGPYDTEAFF. The chain couples TRBV4-2 to TRBJ1-1; weak D call: TRBD1 (5 bases). Germline CDR1 is LGHNA and CDR2 is YNFKEQ. V lost 1 base and J 3 bases, leaving 21 bases between the germline ends. This CDR3 is built from 18 residues.

Ten or more counts support this clonotype. Little can be read into the size of this beta chain, an off-target read in a library designed for alpha chains. CDR3 residues: CASSASSSYEQYF. CDR3 in DNA: TGTGCCAGCAGCGCCTCGAGCTCCTACGAGCAGTACTTC. The rearrangement joins TRBV9 to TRBJ2-7; unclear D gene. This CDR3 contains 13 residues. CDR1 and CDR2 from the germline V gene are SGDLS and YYNGEE. Trimming shortened V by 3 bases and J by 0 bases, and 7 bases separated the two germline ends.